The present T cell receptor beta chain was sequenced within a study of blood T cell repertoires in COVID-19. Study overall: The United States, Italy and Spain supplied acute and convalescent COVID-19 samples. PBMCs, B-cell-depleted T cells, or T cells were the source of the cDNA or gDNA that made up the material.

This CDR3 is 13 amino acids long. V was pared by 8 bases and J by 0 bases, with 3 bases of the junction left unmatched. Germline values: CDR1 MNHEY, CDR2 SVGAGI. Clones were sequenced by immunoSEQ multiplex PCR, and TCRdb holds only the in-frame ones, with some missing. The sample records 78,000 or so clones, roughly 82% being singletons. The chain has TRBV6-5 and TRBJ1-2; 7 positions match TRBD1. This sequence originates from an older man with acute or convalescent COVID-19. Input material: peripheral blood. Here the CDR3 DNA reads TGTGCCAGCGGGGACAGTACTAACTATGGCTACACCTTC. It is translated as CASGDSTNYGYTF.